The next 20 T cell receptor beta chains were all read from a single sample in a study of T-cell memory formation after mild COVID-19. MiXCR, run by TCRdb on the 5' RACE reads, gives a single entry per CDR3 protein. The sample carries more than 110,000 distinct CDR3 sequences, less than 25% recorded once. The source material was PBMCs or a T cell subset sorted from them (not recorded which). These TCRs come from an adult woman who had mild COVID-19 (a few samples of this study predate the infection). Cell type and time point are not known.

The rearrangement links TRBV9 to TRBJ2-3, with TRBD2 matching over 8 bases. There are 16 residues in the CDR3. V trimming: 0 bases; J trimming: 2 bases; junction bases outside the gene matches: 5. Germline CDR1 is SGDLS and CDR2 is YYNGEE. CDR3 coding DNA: TGTGCCAGCAGCGTAGACGGCGGGGGGCCCACAGATACGCAGTATTTT. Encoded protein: CASSVDGGGPTDTQYF. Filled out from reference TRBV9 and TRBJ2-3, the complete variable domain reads DSGVTQTPKHLITATGQRVTLRCSPRSGDLSVYWYQQSLDQGLQFLIQYYNGEERAKGNILERFSAQQFPDLHSELNLSSLELGDSALYFCASSVDGGGPTDTQYFGPGTRLTVL.

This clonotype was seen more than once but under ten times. CDR3 coding DNA: TGTGCCAGCAGCTTGGGACAGGGGATCACTGAAGCTTTCTTT. It specifies CASSLGQGITEAFF. The chain carries TRBV7-9 and TRBJ1-1; TRBD1 matches at 10 bases. This CDR3 spans 14 amino acids. Germline V gene data show CDR1 as SEHNR and CDR2 as FQNEAQ (reference sequence). V gave up 3 bases and J gave up 4 bases; unmatched junction bases: 2. Complete variable domain (other parts from reference TRBV7-9 and TRBJ1-1): DTGVSQNPRHKITKRGQNVTFRCDPISEHNRLYWYRQTLGQGPEFLTYFQNEAQLEKSRLLSDRFSAERPKGSFSTLEIQRTEQGDSAMYLCASSLGQGITEAFFGQGTRLTVV.

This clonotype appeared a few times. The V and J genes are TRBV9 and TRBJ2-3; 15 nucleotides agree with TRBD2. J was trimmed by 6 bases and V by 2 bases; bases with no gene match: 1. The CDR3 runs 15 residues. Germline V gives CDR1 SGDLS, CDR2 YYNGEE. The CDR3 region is CASSVGLAGGDTQYF. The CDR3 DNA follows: TGTGCCAGCAGCGTCGGACTAGCGGGAGGGGATACGCAGTATTTT.

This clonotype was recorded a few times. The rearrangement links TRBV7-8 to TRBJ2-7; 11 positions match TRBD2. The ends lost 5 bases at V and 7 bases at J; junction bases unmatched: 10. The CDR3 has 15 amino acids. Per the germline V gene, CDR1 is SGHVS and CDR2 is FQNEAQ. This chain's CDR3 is CASSQGLAADWEQYF. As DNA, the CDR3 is TGTGCCAGCAGCCAGGGACTAGCGGCCGACTGGGAGCAGTACTTC.

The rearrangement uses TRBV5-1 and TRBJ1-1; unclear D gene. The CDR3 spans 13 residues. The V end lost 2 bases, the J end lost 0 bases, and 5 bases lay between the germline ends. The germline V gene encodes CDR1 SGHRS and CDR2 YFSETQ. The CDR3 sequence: CASSFRVNTEAFF. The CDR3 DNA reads TGCGCCAGCAGCTTTAGGGTGAACACTGAAGCTTTCTTT.

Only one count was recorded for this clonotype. Here the CDR3 DNA reads TGCAGCGCCTTAGGTCAGAACACCGGGGAGCTGTTTTTT. The encoded protein is CSALGQNTGELFF. This chain joins TRBV29-1 and TRBJ2-2, with D unclear. This CDR3 comprises 13 residues. The ends were cut back, 7 bases at V and 1 base at J, with 10 bases in the middle. The germline CDR1 and CDR2 sequences are SQVTM and ANQGSEA.

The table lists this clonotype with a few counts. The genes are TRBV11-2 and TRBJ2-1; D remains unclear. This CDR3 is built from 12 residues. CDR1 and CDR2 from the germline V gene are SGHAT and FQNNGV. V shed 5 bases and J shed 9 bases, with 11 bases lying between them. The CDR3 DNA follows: TGTGCCAGCAGCCACCTAGAGAGTGAGCAGTTCTTC. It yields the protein CASSHLESEQFF.

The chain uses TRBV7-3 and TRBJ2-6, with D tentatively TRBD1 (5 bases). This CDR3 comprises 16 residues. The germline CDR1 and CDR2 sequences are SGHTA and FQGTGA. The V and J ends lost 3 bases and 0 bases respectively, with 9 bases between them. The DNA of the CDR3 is TGTGCCAGCAGCTTGACAGCAGGCTCTGGGGCCAACGTCCTGACTTTC. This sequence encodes CASSLTAGSGANVLTF.

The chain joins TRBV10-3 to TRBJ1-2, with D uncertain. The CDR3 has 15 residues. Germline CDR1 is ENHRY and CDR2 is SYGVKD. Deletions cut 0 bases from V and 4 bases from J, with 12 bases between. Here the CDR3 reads CAISESLGSLYGYTF. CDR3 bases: TGTGCCATCAGTGAGTCGTTAGGGTCCCTCTATGGCTACACCTTC.

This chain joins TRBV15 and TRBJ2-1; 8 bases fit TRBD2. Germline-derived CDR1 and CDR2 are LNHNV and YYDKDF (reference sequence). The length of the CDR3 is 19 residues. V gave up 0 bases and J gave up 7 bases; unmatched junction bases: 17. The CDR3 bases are TGTGCCACCAGCAGAGATTGGAGCCCGAGCGGGAGTTTTGGGAATGAGCAGTTCTTC. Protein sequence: CATSRDWSPSGSFGNEQFF.

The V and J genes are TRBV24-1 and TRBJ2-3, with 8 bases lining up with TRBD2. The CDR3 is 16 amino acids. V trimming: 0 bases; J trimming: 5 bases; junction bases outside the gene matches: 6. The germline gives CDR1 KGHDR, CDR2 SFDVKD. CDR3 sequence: CATSDLTGGPGDTQYF. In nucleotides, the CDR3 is TGTGCCACCAGTGATTTGACGGGAGGGCCGGGAGATACGCAGTATTTT.

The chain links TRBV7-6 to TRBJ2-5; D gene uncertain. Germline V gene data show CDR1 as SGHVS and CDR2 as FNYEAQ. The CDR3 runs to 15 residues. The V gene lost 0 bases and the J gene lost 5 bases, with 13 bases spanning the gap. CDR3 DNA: TGTGCCAGCAGCTTAGCGCAGGTCTTGGAGGAGACCCAGTACTTC. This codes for CASSLAQVLEETQYF.

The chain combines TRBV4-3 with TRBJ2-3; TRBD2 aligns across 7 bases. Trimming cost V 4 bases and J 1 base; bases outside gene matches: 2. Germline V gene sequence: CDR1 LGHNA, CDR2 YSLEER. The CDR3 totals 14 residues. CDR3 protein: CASSRAGGTDTQYF. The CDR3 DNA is TGCGCCAGCAGCCGTGCGGGAGGCACAGATACGCAGTATTTT.

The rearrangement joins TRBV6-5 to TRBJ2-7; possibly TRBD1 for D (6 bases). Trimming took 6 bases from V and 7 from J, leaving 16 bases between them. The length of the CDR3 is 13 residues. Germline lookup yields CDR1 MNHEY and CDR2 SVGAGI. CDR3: CASSPDSLREQYF. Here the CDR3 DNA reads TGTGCCAGCAGCCCGGACAGCCTGAGGGAGCAGTACTTC.

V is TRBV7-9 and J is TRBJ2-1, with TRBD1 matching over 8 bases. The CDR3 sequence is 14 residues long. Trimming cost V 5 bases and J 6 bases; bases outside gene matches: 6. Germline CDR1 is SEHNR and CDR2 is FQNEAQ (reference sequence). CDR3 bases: TGTGCCAGCAGCCCAGAGGACAGGGTCAATGAGCAGTTCTTC. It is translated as CASSPEDRVNEQFF.

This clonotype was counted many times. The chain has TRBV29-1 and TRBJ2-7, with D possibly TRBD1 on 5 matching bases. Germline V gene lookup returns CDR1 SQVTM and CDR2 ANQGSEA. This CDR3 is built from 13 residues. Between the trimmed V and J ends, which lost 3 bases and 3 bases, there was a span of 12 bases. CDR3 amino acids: CSVEAGLDYEQYF. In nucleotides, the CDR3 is TGCAGCGTTGAGGCAGGGCTCGACTACGAGCAGTACTTC.

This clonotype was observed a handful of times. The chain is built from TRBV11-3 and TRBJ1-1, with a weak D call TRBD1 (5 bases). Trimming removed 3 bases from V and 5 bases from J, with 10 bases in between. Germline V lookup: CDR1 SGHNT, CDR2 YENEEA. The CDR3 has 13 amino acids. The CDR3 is CASSLSQGTEAFF. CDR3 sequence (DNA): TGTGCCAGCAGCTTGAGCCAGGGAACTGAAGCTTTCTTT.

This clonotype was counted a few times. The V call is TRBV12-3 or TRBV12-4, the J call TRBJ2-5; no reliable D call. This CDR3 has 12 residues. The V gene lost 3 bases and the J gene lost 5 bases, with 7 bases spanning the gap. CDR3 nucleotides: TGTGCCAGCAGTTTTATGGGGGAGACCCAGTACTTC. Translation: CASSFMGETQYF.

This chain's CDR3 is CASSLSIGLSYEQYF. CDR3 in DNA: TGTGCCAGCTCCCTGTCCATCGGCCTTTCGTACGAGCAGTACTTC. The chain joins TRBV7-9 to TRBJ2-7; D is unclear. This CDR3 has 15 amino acids. V was shortened by 8 bases and J by 4 bases, with 21 bases between the two germline ends. From germline, CDR1 is SEHNR and CDR2 FQNEAQ (reference sequence).

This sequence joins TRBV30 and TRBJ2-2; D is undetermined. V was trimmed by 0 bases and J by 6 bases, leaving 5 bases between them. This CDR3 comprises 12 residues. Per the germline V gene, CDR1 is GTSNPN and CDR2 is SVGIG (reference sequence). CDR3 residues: CAWSVGSGELFF. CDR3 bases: TGTGCCTGGAGTGTGGGGTCCGGGGAGCTGTTTTTT. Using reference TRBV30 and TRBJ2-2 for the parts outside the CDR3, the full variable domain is SQTIHQWPATLVQPVGSPLSLECTVEGTSNPNLYWYRQAAGRGLQLLFYSVGIGQISSEVPQNLSASRPQDRQFILSSKKLLLSDSGFYLCAWSVGSGELFFGEGSRLTVL.